The sequence of this T cell receptor (beta chain) was determined in a study of memory CD4+ T cells and cytomegalovirus serostatus. Single viable CD3+CD4+CD8-CD45RO+ cells were sorted as the memory CD4+ T cells. After thawing, CD4+ T cells were positively selected. The repertoire was sequenced with immunoSEQ multiplex PCR; TCRdb's copy has only in-frame clones and lacks some. The data show around 44,000 clones, roughly 79% seen once. This TCR derives from an adult in good health and CMV-seronegative. Specimen: memory CD4+ T cells from blood.

The CDR3 DNA reads as TGTGCCAGCAGCGCCGGGACAGCAACTAATGAAAAACTGTTTTTT. Translation: CASSAGTATNEKLFF. This sequence joins TRBV9 and TRBJ1-4; 7 bases align to TRBD1. V was pared by 3 bases and J by 0 bases, with 2 bases of the junction left unmatched. CDR3 length equals 15 residues. The germline V gene has CDR1 SGDLS and CDR2 YYNGEE. Combining the CDR3 with reference TRBV9 and TRBJ1-4 gives the whole variable domain DSGVTQTPKHLITATGQRVTLRCSPRSGDLSVYWYQQSLDQGLQFLIQYYNGEERAKGNILERFSAQQFPDLHSELNLSSLELGDSALYFCASSAGTATNEKLFFGSGTQLSVL.